The entry below gives a single T cell receptor (beta chain) sequence along with its context. The PCR ran on 60 Vbeta and 13 Jbeta primers. Generated by immunoSEQ multiplex PCR, the TCRdb table keeps only in-frame clones and is missing some. The data contain approximately 170,000 clones, about 77% of them singletons. The sample belongs to a study of cytomegalovirus exposure and HLA in healthy donors. This CDR3 comprises 15 residues. The germline gives CDR1 SNHLY, CDR2 FYNNEI. V was clipped by 3 bases and J by 2 bases, with 11 bases between them. Sequencing used PBMCs. The TCR was taken from a male donor in good health and CMV-seropositive. The chain couples TRBV2 to TRBJ1-5; D is uncertain. The CDR3: CASSETVTGNQPQHF. The CDR3 DNA sequence: TGTGCCAGCAGTGAGACGGTTACAGGCAATCAGCCCCAGCATTTT.